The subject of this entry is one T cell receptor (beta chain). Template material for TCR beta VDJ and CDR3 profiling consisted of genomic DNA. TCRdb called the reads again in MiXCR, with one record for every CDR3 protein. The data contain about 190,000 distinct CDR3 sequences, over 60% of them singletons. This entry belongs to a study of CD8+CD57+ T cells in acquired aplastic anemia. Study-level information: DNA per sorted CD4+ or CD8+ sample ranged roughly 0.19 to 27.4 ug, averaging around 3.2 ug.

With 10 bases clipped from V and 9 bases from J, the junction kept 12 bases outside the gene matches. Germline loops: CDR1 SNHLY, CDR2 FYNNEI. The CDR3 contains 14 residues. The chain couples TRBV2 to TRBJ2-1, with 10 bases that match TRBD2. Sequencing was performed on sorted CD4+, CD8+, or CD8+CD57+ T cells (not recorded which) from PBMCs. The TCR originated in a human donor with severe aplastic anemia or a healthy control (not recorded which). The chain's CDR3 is CAIPGLASSLEQFF. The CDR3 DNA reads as TGTGCCATTCCGGGACTAGCGTCGTCACTTGAGCAGTTCTTC.